The 24 T cell receptor beta chains listed next were all sequenced from one sample in a study of shared clonotypes between healthy human individuals. Sequenced by immunoSEQ multiplex PCR; TCRdb stores in-frame clones only, minus some. Among over a million clones listed, over 95% were seen once. The sample consisted of naive CD4+ T cells sorted from blood. Subset: CD45RA+ positively selected. The source is a young man in good health.

This clone occurred once. Different DNA sequences within this sample yield the same CDR3. V usage is TRBV18 and J usage is TRBJ2-5; D is uncertain. Germline V CDR1 and CDR2: KGHSH, LQKENI. Trimming left V 2 bases short and J 2 bases short, with 6 bases between. This CDR3 spans 13 amino acids. CDR3 bases: TGTGCCAGCTCACCATTGGGGCAAGAGACCCAGTACTTC. Translated: CASSPLGQETQYF.

This rearrangement joins TRBV10-1 to TRBJ2-7, with 7 bases lining up with TRBD1. J was trimmed by 3 bases and V by 6 bases; bases with no gene match: 14. From germline, CDR1 is WNHNN and CDR2 SYGVQD (reference sequence). The CDR3 has 16 amino acids. CDR3 DNA sequence: TGCGCCAGCAGATCGACAGGGCATTACTCCTTCTACGAGCAGTACTTC. Its protein is CASRSTGHYSFYEQYF.

Here the CDR3 DNA reads TGTGCCAGTAGTATAGCTCCCCAGACAGGGGGATTTGGCTACACCTTC. It yields the protein CASSIAPQTGGFGYTF. This chain joins TRBV19 and TRBJ1-2; the match to TRBD1 covers 9 bases. Per the germline V gene, CDR1 is LNHDA and CDR2 is SQIVND (reference sequence). This CDR3 spans 16 amino acids. Trimming took 1 base from V and 7 from J; bases not matched to a gene: 10. Supplemented by reference TRBV19 and TRBJ1-2, the full variable domain reads DGGITQSPKYLFRKEGQNVTLSCEQNLNHDAMYWYRQDPGQGLRLIYYSQIVNDFQKGDIAEGYSVSREKKESFPLTVTSAQKNPTAFYLCASSIAPQTGGFGYTFGSGTRLTVV.

V usage is TRBV20-1 and J usage is TRBJ2-1; D is uncertain. Germline lookup yields CDR1 DFQATT and CDR2 SNEGSKA (reference sequence). V lost 5 bases and J lost 7, with 6 bases in between. This CDR3 has 10 amino acids. CDR3 bases: TGCAGTGCTCCGAGGAATGAGCAGTTCTTC. Encoded protein: CSAPRNEQFF.

This chain links TRBV6-6 with TRBJ1-3; possibly TRBD1 for D (5 bases). The germline V gene has CDR1 MNHNY and CDR2 SVGAGI (reference sequence). The V end was cut by 3 bases, the J end by 15 bases, with 15 bases between. This CDR3 comprises 12 residues. DNA for the CDR3: TGTGCCAGCAGTTATCGGGACGCACATCGATATTTT. It codes for CASSYRDAHRYF.

In this sample, this clone turned up once. The chain carries TRBV28 and TRBJ2-5; D is tentatively TRBD1 or TRBD2 (7 bases each). V was shortened by 5 bases and J by 5 bases, with 15 bases between the two germline ends. Germline V gene data show CDR1 as MDHEN and CDR2 as SYDVKM. The CDR3 has 14 amino acids. The CDR3 sequence is CASSQGGTGETQYF. The CDR3 DNA reads TGTGCCAGCAGTCAGGGGGGGACTGGGGAGACCCAGTACTTC.

CDR3 nucleotide sequence: TGCGCCAGCAGCCAGGTACTGAATCTAGGGGGCTTGAACACTGAAGCTTTCTTT. This encodes CASSQVLNLGGLNTEAFF. V usage is TRBV4-3 and J usage is TRBJ1-1; 7 bases align to TRBD1. The CDR3 is 18 amino acids. Germline CDR1 reads LGHNA; CDR2 reads YSLEER. J gave up 0 bases and V 3 bases, and 13 bases lay outside the gene matches.

The chain joins TRBV28 to TRBJ2-4; 7 bases agree with TRBD1. V was pared by 5 bases and J by 15 bases, with 19 bases of the junction left unmatched. Germline values: CDR1 MDHEN, CDR2 SYDVKM. The CDR3 contains 15 residues. Here the CDR3 DNA reads TGTGCCAGCAGTCGAGGTGGGACGAGACAGGGTAGTAGGTACTTC. It yields the protein CASSRGGTRQGSRYF.

V is TRBV4-3 and J is TRBJ2-6; D is ambiguous. Germline V lookup: CDR1 LGHNA, CDR2 YSLEER. V lost 0 bases to trimming and J lost 3 bases, with 6 bases between them. The CDR3 is made up of 15 amino acids. CDR3 protein: CASSQDQVGANVLTF. DNA of the CDR3: TGCGCCAGCAGCCAAGATCAGGTTGGGGCCAACGTCCTGACTTTC.

The CDR3 nucleotides read TGCGCCAGCAGCTTGGTTGTAGGGGGCTACGAGCAGTACTTC. Amino acids: CASSLVVGGYEQYF. This chain joins TRBV5-1 and TRBJ2-7; a weak D match, TRBD1 (6 bases). This CDR3 spans 14 amino acids. The germline V gene has CDR1 SGHRS and CDR2 YFSETQ. V was trimmed by 0 bases and J by 3 bases, leaving 10 bases between them.

V usage is TRBV28 and J usage is TRBJ2-7; TRBD1 matches at 10 bases. CDR1 and CDR2 (germline): MDHEN, SYDVKM. The CDR3 runs to 14 residues. The V and J ends lost 6 bases and 4 bases, in that order; junction bases with no gene match: 6. This chain's CDR3 is CASRGGQGWYEQYF. In DNA, the CDR3 is TGTGCCAGCAGGGGGGGACAGGGGTGGTACGAGCAGTACTTC.

The chain uses TRBV25-1 and TRBJ2-1, with D possibly being TRBD2 (6 bases). The germline V gene has CDR1 MGHDK and CDR2 SYGVNS. This CDR3 is 13 amino acids long. The ends were cut back, 4 bases at V and 9 bases at J, with 13 bases in the middle. The CDR3 loop is CASSGGVLAEQFF. The CDR3 bases are TGTGCCAGCAGTGGGGGGGTCCTGGCTGAGCAGTTCTTC.

A remark on this clone: One junction end disagrees with the germline gene, perhaps due to a read error. The chain uses TRBV28 and TRBJ2-7; 8 bases map to TRBD1. CDR1 is MDHEN and CDR2 is SYDVKM in the germline V gene. The CDR3 sequence is 15 residues long. CDR3 nucleotides: TGTGCCAGCAGTCGGCAAGGGACAGGTATGGGTTCTTTCTGCTTC. As protein: CASSRQGTGMGSFCF.

The chain links TRBV27 to TRBJ2-1; D remains unclear. Trimming removed 5 bases from V and 9 bases from J, with 14 bases in between. This CDR3 spans 13 amino acids. CDR1 is MNHEY and CDR2 is SMNVEV in the germline V gene (reference sequence). The chain's CDR3 is CASSPNGPGEQFF. The CDR3 bases are TGTGCCAGCAGTCCGAATGGGCCGGGTGAGCAGTTCTTC.

CDR3 amino acids: CASSERDINYEQYF. The DNA of the CDR3 is TGTGCCAGCAGTGAACGGGACATCAACTACGAGCAGTACTTC. The chain uses TRBV2 and TRBJ2-7; D possibly corresponds to TRBD1 (6 bases). V was clipped by 2 bases and J by 3 bases, with 11 bases between them. Germline V gene lookup returns CDR1 SNHLY and CDR2 FYNNEI. The CDR3 has 14 residues.

On this clone: This same CDR3 is encoded by further DNA sequences in the sample. This chain joins TRBV5-1 and TRBJ2-1, with TRBD1 matching 9 bases. Germline V gives CDR1 SGHRS, CDR2 YFSETQ. V lost 4 bases, J lost 1 base, and 3 bases stayed unmatched. CDR3 length: 15 residues. The CDR3 region has the DNA TGCGCCAGCAGCCTAGGACAGGGGTCCTACAATGAGCAGTTCTTC. It codes for CASSLGQGSYNEQFF.

This sequence joins TRBV7-3 and TRBJ2-2; TRBD1 agrees at 8 bases. The CDR3 spans 16 residues. Trimming took 2 bases from V and 3 from J; bases not matched to a gene: 5. Germline V CDR1 and CDR2: SGHTA, FQGTGA. The CDR3 loop is CASSLRQGWDTGELFF. CDR3 bases: TGTGCCAGCAGCTTACGACAGGGGTGGGACACCGGGGAGCTGTTTTTT.

As to this clone: One end of the junction does not line up with germline, which may come from a read error. The V gene is TRBV5-1, the J gene TRBJ2-5; D uncertain. The CDR3 runs to 8 residues. Germline lookup yields CDR1 SGHRS and CDR2 YFSETQ. The CDR3 is CASSLAHF. DNA of the CDR3: TGCGCCAGCAGCTTGGCCCACTTC.

This clone occurred once. This chain uses TRBV10-1 with TRBJ2-1; 8 bases align to TRBD2. V trimming: 2 bases; J trimming: 0 bases; junction bases outside the gene matches: 3. CDR3 length equals 16 residues. Germline V gene data show CDR1 as WNHNN and CDR2 as SYGVQD (reference sequence). The DNA for the CDR3 is TGCGCCAGCAGTGAGGTAGCGGGGAGCTCCTACAATGAGCAGTTCTTC. Protein sequence: CASSEVAGSSYNEQFF.

The rearrangement uses TRBV7-2 and TRBJ1-1; D gene uncertain. Germline V CDR1 and CDR2: SGHTA, FQGNSA. V gave up 5 bases and J gave up 4 bases, with 14 bases separating them. The length of the CDR3 is 14 residues. The CDR3 nucleotides read TGTGCCAGCAGCCCCCAGCGGGTGGGCACTGAAGCTTTCTTT. This codes for CASSPQRVGTEAFF.

This chain links TRBV18 with TRBJ2-7, with 10 bases that match TRBD1. Germline CDR1 reads KGHSH; CDR2 reads LQKENI. The CDR3 has 19 residues. V lost 1 base to trimming and J lost 0 bases; unmatched junction nucleotides: 12. This CDR3 reads CASSPLGTGVLPLSYEQYF. CDR3 DNA sequence: TGTGCCAGCTCACCACTTGGGACAGGGGTCTTACCTCTCTCCTACGAGCAGTACTTC.

This chain uses TRBV9 with TRBJ1-1, with 8 bases that match TRBD1. With 1 base clipped from V and 3 bases from J, the junction kept 11 bases outside the gene matches. CDR3 length equals 17 residues. Germline CDR1 is SGDLS and CDR2 is YYNGEE. CDR3 in DNA: TGTGCCAGCAGCGTAACGGTCCAGGGGGCGAGCGACACTGAAGCTTTCTTT. The encoded protein is CASSVTVQGASDTEAFF.

This clone was detected only once. The gene calls are TRBV4-2 and TRBJ2-1; 8 bases match TRBD1. V trimming: 4 bases; J trimming: 0 bases; junction bases outside the gene matches: 17. Germline loops: CDR1 LGHNA, CDR2 YNFKEQ. The CDR3 is made up of 20 amino acids. CDR3 protein: CASSLRRVDRDPSSYNEQFF. CDR3 DNA sequence: TGTGCCAGCAGCCTCCGACGAGTGGACAGGGACCCTAGCTCCTACAATGAGCAGTTCTTC.

V usage is TRBV10-3 and J usage is TRBJ2-5, with 12 positions matching TRBD2. Germline lookup yields CDR1 ENHRY and CDR2 SYGVKD. The J segment lost 0 bases and the V segment lost 10 bases, leaving 3 bases of the junction unmatched. The length of the CDR3 is 14 residues. The CDR3: CATRLAGDQETQYF. For the CDR3, the DNA is TGTGCCACCAGACTAGCGGGAGACCAAGAGACCCAGTACTTC.